What follows are 22 T cell receptor beta chains derived from one specimen sequenced in a study of glioma-infiltrating T cells. The iRepertoire nested amplicon-rescue multiplex PCR amplified TCR alpha and beta CDR3s from RNA. TCRdb redid the calling of the multiplex PCR reads with MiXCR, one entry per CDR3 protein. Of 300,000 to 450,000 distinct CDR3 sequences listed, 41% were seen once; the top ten hold 12%. Input material: glioma tissue, nonneoplastic brain tissue, or PBMCs (not recorded which). The source is a human donor with low-grade glioma or glioblastoma, undergoing nonglioma brain surgery, or in good health (not recorded which).

This chain links TRBV28 with TRBJ2-1, with a weak D call TRBD1 (6 bases). In germline, CDR1 is MDHEN, CDR2 SYDVKM. The CDR3 has 16 amino acids. V dropped 6 bases and J dropped 2 bases, with 17 bases sitting between them. The CDR3 bases are TGTGCCAGCAGGAGTACAGGGACGAACGCCTACAATGAGCAGTTCTTC. Translation gives CASRSTGTNAYNEQFF.

To note about this clonotype: It is likely a read error, because the conserved phenylalanine at the end of the CDR3 is missing. The chain uses TRBV6-6 and TRBJ2-3; 8 nucleotides match TRBD2. The CDR3 extends over 16 amino acids. Germline loops: CDR1 MNHNY, CDR2 SVGAGI (reference sequence). The V gene end was trimmed by 8 bases and the J gene end by 5 bases; junction bases not matched to a gene: 15. CDR3 DNA: TGTGCCAGCTCACCCCCCAGCGGGAGTATAAAAGATACGCAGTATTCT. Its protein product is CASSPPSGSIKDTQYS.

The V and J genes are TRBV6-1 and TRBJ2-7; either TRBD1 or TRBD2 may supply D (6 bases each). Trimming removed 7 bases at V and 2 bases at J, with 18 bases between. The germline gives CDR1 MNHNS, CDR2 SASEGT. The CDR3 has 15 residues. CDR3 sequence reads: CASMDGGGGAYEQYF. The CDR3 nucleotides are TGTGCCAGCATGGACGGGGGTGGGGGCGCCTACGAGCAGTACTTC.

Regarding this clonotype: Since a much larger clone is just one base distant, this may be a read error. The chain couples TRBV25-1 to TRBJ1-6, with TRBD1 identical over 8 bases. The germline V gene encodes CDR1 MGHDK and CDR2 SYGVNS. The CDR3 sequence is 15 residues long. The CDR3 protein is CASSKMDRDNSPLNF. Written as DNA, the CDR3 is TGTGCCAGCAGTAAAATGGACAGGGACAATTCACCCCTCAACTTT.

Only one count was recorded for this clonotype. Relative to the germline gene, one junction end is altered; a read error may explain this. The V call is TRBV10-3, the J call TRBJ1-1; 9 bases line up with TRBD1. Germline CDR1 ENHRY, CDR2 SYGVKD. The length of the CDR3 is 14 residues. CDR3 sequence (DNA): TGTGCCATCAGCTCACAGGGGGCGAACAATGAAGCTTTCTTT. Translation gives CAISSQGANNEAFF.

With regard to this clonotype: This may stem from a read error, because a much larger clone lies one nucleotide away. The V and J genes are TRBV7-2 and TRBJ2-1; TRBD1 agrees at 7 bases. Germline V gives CDR1 SGHTA, CDR2 FQGNSA. This CDR3 comprises 10 residues. The CDR3 coding sequence is TGTGCCAGCGCAGGGGGACAGCAGTCCTTC. Encoded protein: CASAGGQQSF. The variable domain in full, with the rest retrieved from reference TRBV7-2 and TRBJ2-1, is GAGVSQSPSNKVTEKGKDVELRCDPISGHTALYWYRQSLGQGLEFLIYFQGNSAPDKSGLPSDRFSAERTGGSVSTLTIQRTQQEDSAVYLCASAGGQQSFGPGTRLTVL.

The chain is built from TRBV20-1 and TRBJ2-1; D perhaps matches TRBD2 (6 bases). CDR1 DFQATT and CDR2 SNEGSKA come from the germline V gene (reference sequence). The CDR3 consists of 14 residues. Trimming removed 6 bases from V and 8 bases from J, with 20 bases in between. In DNA, the CDR3 is TGCAGTGCAGCGGACTACCCTCATCGGGATGAGCAGTTCTTC. This codes for CSAADYPHRDEQFF.

This clonotype has a handful of counts. At one boundary the junction diverges from the germline segment, which might be a read error. The chain employs TRBV4-2 and TRBJ2-7; D not certain. The germline gives CDR1 LGHNA, CDR2 YNFKEQ. This CDR3 contains 14 residues. CDR3: CASSQDRFSYERYF. In DNA, the CDR3 is TGTGCCAGCAGCCAAGATCGTTTCTCCTACGAGCGGTACTTC.

Concerning this clonotype: A much larger clone differs from this one at a single base, so this may be a read error. The V and J genes are TRBV20-1 and TRBJ2-1, with TRBD2 matching over 9 bases. V was pared by 8 bases and J by 6 bases, with 8 bases of the junction left unmatched. This CDR3 has 13 amino acids. Germline V gene lookup returns CDR1 DFQATT and CDR2 SNEGSKA (reference sequence). The CDR3 DNA follows: TGCAGTAGGATGGGACTAGCCCCCAATGAGCAGTTCTTC. Translating gives CSRMGLAPNEQFF.

About this clonotype: Being one base from a much bigger clone, this may be a read error. V is TRBV7-2 and J is TRBJ2-3; D could derive from TRBD1 or TRBD2 (5 bases each). Germline CDR1 SGHTA, CDR2 FQGNSA. The CDR3 totals 14 residues. The CDR3 sequence: CASSPTRSTGTQYF. The DNA of the CDR3 is TGTGCCAGCAGTCCTACTAGGAGCACAGGTACGCAGTATTTT.

This clonotype was counted only a few times. The chain couples TRBV19 to TRBJ2-7; 7 nucleotides match TRBD1. The CDR3 sequence is 15 residues long. The germline V gene encodes CDR1 LNHDA and CDR2 SQIVND (reference sequence). The ends lost 6 bases at V and 2 bases at J; junction bases unmatched: 10. Here the CDR3 DNA reads TGTGCCAGTAGAGGGGGACAGTCCGCAGCCTACGAGCAGTACTTC. This codes for CASRGGQSAAYEQYF. Filled out from reference TRBV19 and TRBJ2-7, the complete variable domain reads DGGITQSPKYLFRKEGQNVTLSCEQNLNHDAMYWYRQDPGQGLRLIYYSQIVNDFQKGDIAEGYSVSREKKESFPLTVTSAQKNPTAFYLCASRGGQSAAYEQYFGPGTRLTVT.

Note on this clonotype: This could be a read error, since a much larger clone is one nucleotide away. The chain couples TRBV20-1 to TRBJ2-1; TRBD2 matches at 7 bases. The trim removed 3 bases at V and 6 bases at J, leaving 11 bases unmatched. CDR1 is DFQATT, CDR2 SNEGSKA, per germline (reference sequence). The CDR3 totals 15 residues. This CDR3 reads CSASEALGLLNEQFF. Written as DNA, the CDR3 is TGCAGTGCTAGTGAAGCCTTGGGACTACTCAATGAGCAGTTCTTC.

Notes on this clonotype: A much bigger clone sits one base away, suggesting this may be a read error. V and J are TRBV28 and TRBJ2-7; D call uncertain. This CDR3 comprises 15 residues. Germline V gives CDR1 MDHEN, CDR2 SYDVKM. CDR3 in DNA: TGTGCCAGCAGTTTAGGGATGAGATTGTCCTACGAGGAGTACTTC. Encoded protein: CASSLGMRLSYEEYF.

This clonotype was counted ten times or more. This chain uses TRBV20-1 with TRBJ1-5; D is uncertain. This CDR3 comprises 14 residues. Trimming cost V 3 bases and J 5 bases, with 14 bases left between them. From germline, CDR1 is DFQATT and CDR2 SNEGSKA (reference sequence). CDR3 sequence reads: CSAREGQAYQPQHF. The CDR3 nucleotides are TGCAGTGCTAGGGAAGGGCAGGCTTATCAGCCCCAGCATTTT.

This clonotype was counted a few times. The chain links TRBV25-1 to TRBJ1-1; no clear D. The CDR3 loop spans 14 amino acids. V lost 3 bases, J lost 4 bases, and 12 bases lay in between. Germline lookup yields CDR1 MGHDK and CDR2 SYGVNS. The CDR3 is CASSERPWGTEAFF. The CDR3 coding sequence is TGTGCCAGCAGTGAGAGGCCCTGGGGCACTGAAGCTTTCTTT.

This chain joins TRBV5-1 and TRBJ2-7; TRBD1 aligns across 7 bases. Germline V gives CDR1 SGHRS, CDR2 YFSETQ. The CDR3 spans 14 residues. The V segment lost 4 bases and the J segment 6 bases; nucleotides outside the gene matches: 10. CDR3 in DNA: TGCGCCAGCAGCACCGGGACAGCTTTCCCCGAGCAGTACTTC. This gives the protein CASSTGTAFPEQYF. Looking up the rest from reference TRBV5-1 and TRBJ2-7 gives the full variable domain: KAGVTQTPRYLIKTRGQQVTLSCSPISGHRSVSWYQQTPGQGLQFLFEYFSETQRNKGNFPGRFSGRQFSNSRSEMNVSTLELGDSALYLCASSTGTAFPEQYFGPGTRLTVT.

Points on this clonotype: Sequence at one end of the junction differs from germline and may be a read error. The chain links TRBV27 to TRBJ2-2; the D gene is possibly TRBD2 (5 bases). Germline CDR1 and CDR2: MNHEY and SMNVEV (reference sequence). This CDR3 contains 16 residues. The CDR3: CASSLIRFGGTGEPFF. The DNA of the CDR3 is TGTGCCAGCAGTTTAATACGGTTCGGTGGCACCGGGGAGCCGTTTTTT.

The chain joins TRBV3-1 to TRBJ2-1; D not certain. Germline V gives CDR1 LGHDT, CDR2 YNNKEL (reference sequence). The CDR3 is 12 amino acids. V was clipped by 0 bases and J by 15 bases, with 12 bases between them. The CDR3 nucleotides are TGTGCCAGCAGCCAAGACCTATTTCGGTGGTTCTTC. This sequence encodes CASSQDLFRWFF.

As to this clonotype: A much larger clone lies one base from this, so it may be a read error. This chain connects TRBV28 to TRBJ1-1; the match to TRBD1 covers 8 bases. This CDR3 is 14 amino acids long. CDR1 and CDR2 (germline): MDHEN, SYDVKM. DNA of the CDR3: TGTGCCAGCATTTACAGGGGGATGAACACTGTAGCTTTCTTT. Residues: CASIYRGMNTVAFF.

This clonotype was detected only a few times. The genes are TRBV6-1 and TRBJ1-2; tentative D call: TRBD1 (5 bases). Trimming took 5 bases from V and 4 from J, leaving 11 bases between them. The CDR3 loop spans 13 amino acids. The germline CDR1 and CDR2 sequences are MNHNS and SASEGT. This CDR3 is CASSLTGPYGYTF. Written as DNA, the CDR3 is TGTGCCAGCAGTTTAACAGGCCCCTATGGCTACACCTTC.

The J gene is TRBJ2-7, the V gene TRBV7-2; 11 positions agree with TRBD2. V gave up 6 bases and J gave up 0 bases; unmatched junction bases: 4. The CDR3 sequence is 15 residues long. The germline gives CDR1 SGHTA, CDR2 FQGNSA. This CDR3 reads CASSFSGRASYEQYF. The CDR3 bases are TGTGCCAGCAGTTTTAGCGGGAGGGCCTCCTACGAGCAGTACTTC.

The table lists this clonotype with a few counts. The chain uses TRBV28 and TRBJ2-5, with TRBD1 matching over 8 bases. The CDR3 is 15 amino acids. CDR1 MDHEN and CDR2 SYDVKM come from the germline V gene. V shed 3 bases, J shed 2 bases, and the junction held 5 bases outside the gene matches. The CDR3 reads CASSFSRGLQETQYF. In DNA form, the CDR3 reads TGTGCCAGCAGTTTCAGCAGGGGGCTTCAAGAGACCCAGTACTTC.